The 19 T cell receptor beta chains reported below all come from one sample, sequenced in a study of blood T cell repertoires in COVID-19. Method: immunoSEQ multiplex PCR; TCRdb's copy keeps in-frame clones and lacks some. The sample carries 100,000 or so clones, 65% to 90% recorded once. The sequenced material came from PBMCs or T cells enriched from blood (not recorded which). These receptor sequences come from a woman in her 50s who had recovered from COVID-19.

V gene TRBV9 combines with J gene TRBJ2-1; maybe TRBD1 (7 bases). Germline values: CDR1 SGDLS, CDR2 YYNGEE. The CDR3 contains 15 residues. V was shortened by 0 bases and J by 9 bases, with 16 bases between the two germline ends. The CDR3, as DNA: TGTGCCAGCAGCGTAGCTGGCGGGACAGAATTTGAGCAGTTCTTC. This codes for CASSVAGGTEFEQFF.

This chain joins TRBV9 and TRBJ2-1; D possibly corresponds to TRBD2 (6 bases). CDR1 and CDR2 from the germline V gene are SGDLS and YYNGEE. This CDR3 is built from 14 residues. Trimming shortened V by 4 bases and J by 5 bases, and 13 bases separated the two germline ends. Written as DNA, the CDR3 is TGTGCCAGCAGCCCGAGATGGGGGGACAATGAGCAGTTCTTC. Encoded protein: CASSPRWGDNEQFF.

This clone was recorded many times. V gene TRBV28 combines with J gene TRBJ1-5, with TRBD1 as a possible D gene (5 bases). In germline, CDR1 is MDHEN, CDR2 SYDVKM. The V gene lost 5 bases and the J gene lost 9 bases, with 17 bases spanning the gap. This CDR3 spans 14 amino acids. Here the CDR3 reads CASSVSGKQTPQHF. The CDR3, as DNA: TGTGCCAGCAGTGTCTCAGGGAAGCAAACGCCCCAGCATTTT. Drawing the rest from reference TRBV28 and TRBJ1-5, the complete variable domain is DVKVTQSSRYLVKRTGEKVFLECVQDMDHENMFWYRQDPGLGLRLIYFSYDVKMKEKGDIPEGYSVSREKKERFSLILESASTNQTSMYLCASSVSGKQTPQHFGDGTRLSIL.

This clone was detected only a few times. J is TRBJ1-2 and V is TRBV28, with D tentatively TRBD1 (6 bases). Looked up from germline, CDR1 is MDHEN and CDR2 is SYDVKM. Trimming removed 5 bases at V and 4 bases at J, with 8 bases between. This CDR3 spans 12 amino acids. CDR3 coding DNA: TGTGCCAGCAGTCTCAGGGGCTATGGCTACACCTTC. Its protein product is CASSLRGYGYTF.

The rearrangement uses TRBV18 and TRBJ2-7, with a weak D call TRBD1 (6 bases). The germline V and J ends were trimmed by 3 bases and 6 bases, with 12 bases remaining between them. This CDR3 has 13 amino acids. Germline V gene data show CDR1 as KGHSH and CDR2 as LQKENI. CDR3 protein: CASSPSKGGEQYF. The DNA for the CDR3 is TGTGCCAGCTCACCCTCTAAAGGGGGCGAGCAGTACTTC.

The chain carries TRBV9 and TRBJ2-2, with D maybe TRBD1 (6 bases). Between the trimmed V and J ends, which lost 0 bases and 4 bases, there was a span of 10 bases. Germline V lookup: CDR1 SGDLS, CDR2 YYNGEE. The length of the CDR3 is 15 residues. This chain's CDR3 is CASSVGQGRTGELFF. For the CDR3, the DNA is TGTGCCAGCAGCGTAGGCCAGGGGCGCACCGGGGAGCTGTTTTTT.

The chain links TRBV14 to TRBJ1-3; perhaps TRBD1 as D (6 bases). V dropped 8 bases and J dropped 0 bases, with 11 bases sitting between them. CDR1 and CDR2 (germline): SGHDN, FVKESK. This CDR3 spans 14 amino acids. The CDR3 nucleotides are TGTGCCAGCCGGCAGGGGATCTCTGGAAACACCATATATTTT. Translating gives CASRQGISGNTIYF.

This clone was seen more than once but under ten times. The chain couples TRBV11-3 to TRBJ2-1; 9 bases line up with TRBD2. J lost 5 bases, V lost 0 bases, and 14 bases had no gene match. Germline lookup yields CDR1 SGHNT and CDR2 YENEEA. This CDR3 is 19 amino acids long. The CDR3, as DNA: TGTGCCAGCAGCTTAGAGGTGCTAGCGGGACCGCAGAACGACAATGAGCAGTTCTTC. Its translation: CASSLEVLAGPQNDNEQFF.

The chain carries TRBV5-6 and TRBJ1-5, with 7 bases that match TRBD1. The CDR3 runs 14 residues. The V and J ends lost 2 bases and 6 bases, in that order; junction bases with no gene match: 5. In germline, CDR1 is SGHDT, CDR2 YYEEEE. The DNA for the CDR3 is TGTGCCAGCAGCTTCTTTAGGGGGCTTCAGCCCCAGCATTTT. Its translation: CASSFFRGLQPQHF.

The chain uses TRBV19 and TRBJ1-5; tentative D call: TRBD1 (5 bases). Germline CDR1 reads LNHDA; CDR2 reads SQIVND (reference sequence). V lost 5 bases and J 2 bases, leaving 13 bases between the germline ends. The CDR3 runs to 15 residues. Here the CDR3 DNA reads TGTGCCAGTAGTGTACGCCAGACAGGCAATCAGCCCCAGCATTTT. Its protein is CASSVRQTGNQPQHF.

This clone came up a few times. The chain employs TRBV2 and TRBJ2-7; the match to TRBD2 covers 10 bases. J was trimmed by 0 bases and V by 6 bases; bases with no gene match: 8. The CDR3 has 16 residues. Per germline, CDR1 SNHLY and CDR2 FYNNEI. This CDR3 is CASRSRTSGSSYEQYF. The CDR3 DNA reads TGTGCCAGCAGGTCGAGGACTAGCGGTAGCTCCTACGAGCAGTACTTC.

The chain employs TRBV5-6 and TRBJ2-7, with D uncertain. Germline CDR1 is SGHDT and CDR2 is YYEEEE. This CDR3 has 12 residues. Trimming took off 5 bases at V and 3 bases at J, with 9 bases between the two ends. Written as DNA, the CDR3 is TGTGCCAGCAGGACGACTGGCTACGAGCAGTACTTC. Amino acids: CASRTTGYEQYF. Together with reference TRBV5-6 and TRBJ2-7, the CDR3 gives the full variable domain: DAGVTQSPTHLIKTRGQQVTLRCSPKSGHDTVSWYQQALGQGPQFIFQYYEEEERQRGNFPDRFSGHQFPNYSSELNVNALLLGDSALYLCASRTTGYEQYFGPGTRLTVT.

CDR3 sequence reads: CASRDLGTAGNTIYF. For the CDR3, the DNA is TGTGCCAGCAGGGACCTCGGGACAGCTGGAAACACCATATATTTT. The chain has TRBV6-5 and TRBJ1-3, with 7 bases matching TRBD1. V lost 6 bases, J lost 2 bases, and 7 bases stayed unmatched. Germline V gene sequence: CDR1 MNHEY, CDR2 SVGAGI. The CDR3 consists of 15 residues.

V is TRBV28 and J is TRBJ1-5, with no clear D. Germline CDR1 MDHEN, CDR2 SYDVKM. The V and J ends lost 3 bases and 4 bases respectively, with 13 bases between them. This CDR3 spans 15 amino acids. The DNA of the CDR3 is TGTGCCAGCAGTTTGAGTCGCCGAAAAAATCAGCCCCAGCATTTT. Translation gives CASSLSRRKNQPQHF. Full variable domain (rest looked up from reference TRBV28 and TRBJ1-5): DVKVTQSSRYLVKRTGEKVFLECVQDMDHENMFWYRQDPGLGLRLIYFSYDVKMKEKGDIPEGYSVSREKKERFSLILESASTNQTSMYLCASSLSRRKNQPQHFGDGTRLSIL.

This clone was counted a single time. V and J are TRBV5-1 and TRBJ2-1; 9 bases are shared with TRBD2. This CDR3 has 16 amino acids. V shed 2 bases and J 3 bases; nucleotides not matched to a gene: 6. Germline values: CDR1 SGHRS, CDR2 YFSETQ. The CDR3 DNA sequence: TGCGCCAGCAGCTTTACCCCTAGCGGGAACTACAATGAGCAGTTCTTC. This gives the protein CASSFTPSGNYNEQFF.

The V gene is TRBV28, the J gene TRBJ1-2, with unresolved D. The germline CDR1 and CDR2 sequences are MDHEN and SYDVKM. The CDR3 spans 10 residues. Trimming pared 5 bases from V and 5 bases from J, leaving 3 bases between. This chain's CDR3 is CASSRYGYTF. CDR3 coding DNA: TGTGCCAGCAGTCGTTATGGCTACACCTTC.

The DNA for the CDR3 is TGTGCCAGCAGCCGAGGACAGGCTCTGAACACTGAAGCTTTCTTT. Amino acids: CASSRGQALNTEAFF. The rearrangement links TRBV4-2 to TRBJ1-1, with TRBD1 identical over 7 bases. Looked up from germline, CDR1 is LGHNA and CDR2 is YNFKEQ. The CDR3 sequence is 15 residues long. V dropped 4 bases and J dropped 0; count of bases not matched to a gene: 5.

The J gene is TRBJ1-6, the V gene TRBV7-2, with TRBD1 identical over 11 bases. V lost 4 bases, J lost 10 bases, and 3 bases stayed unmatched. Germline loops: CDR1 SGHTA, CDR2 FQGNSA. The CDR3 has 14 amino acids. Here the CDR3 DNA reads TGTGCCAGCAGCTGGGACAGGGGGTACTCACCCCTCCACTTT. It codes for CASSWDRGYSPLHF.

The gene calls are TRBV5-4 and TRBJ2-1, with a tentative D call TRBD2 (6 bases). In germline, CDR1 is SGHNT, CDR2 YYREEE (reference sequence). Trimming left V 1 base short and J 14 bases short, with 16 bases between. The CDR3 has 13 residues. Here the CDR3 reads CASSLRGIGGKFF. In nucleotides, the CDR3 is TGTGCCAGCAGCTTGAGAGGTATTGGAGGGAAGTTCTTC.